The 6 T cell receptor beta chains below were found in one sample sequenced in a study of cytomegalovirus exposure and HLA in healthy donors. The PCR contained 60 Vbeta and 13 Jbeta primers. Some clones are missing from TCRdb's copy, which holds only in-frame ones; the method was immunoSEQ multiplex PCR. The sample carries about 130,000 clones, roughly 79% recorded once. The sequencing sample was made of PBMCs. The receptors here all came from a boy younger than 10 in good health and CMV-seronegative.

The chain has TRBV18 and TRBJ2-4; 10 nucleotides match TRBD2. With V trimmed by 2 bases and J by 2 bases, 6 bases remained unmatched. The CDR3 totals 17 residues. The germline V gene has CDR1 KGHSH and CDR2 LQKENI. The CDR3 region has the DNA TGTGCCAGCTCACCATCTGGACTAGCGGACTCCAAAAACATTCAGTACTTC. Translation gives CASSPSGLADSKNIQYF.

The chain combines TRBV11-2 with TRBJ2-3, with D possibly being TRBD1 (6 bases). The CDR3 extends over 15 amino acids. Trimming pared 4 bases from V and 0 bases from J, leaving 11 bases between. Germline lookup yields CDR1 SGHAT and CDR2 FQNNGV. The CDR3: CASSSGTTSTDTQYF. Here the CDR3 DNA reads TGTGCCAGCAGCTCCGGGACAACTAGCACAGATACGCAGTATTTT.

CDR3 amino acids: CASSVPPGETQYF. The DNA for the CDR3 is TGTGCCAGCAGCGTCCCCCCCGGGGAGACCCAGTACTTC. J is TRBJ2-5 and V is TRBV9; the D is unclear. The CDR3 runs to 13 residues. Germline CDR1 reads SGDLS; CDR2 reads YYNGEE. The V gene lost 2 bases and the J gene lost 5 bases, with 10 bases spanning the gap.

The CDR3 reads CASRGTGLAEAFF. The CDR3 bases are TGTGCCAGCAGAGGAACAGGGCTCGCTGAAGCTTTCTTT. The V and J genes are TRBV7-3 and TRBJ1-1, with D perhaps TRBD1 (6 bases). The germline CDR1 and CDR2 sequences are SGHTA and FQGTGA. The CDR3 has 13 residues. Trimming shortened V by 6 bases and J by 6 bases, and 14 bases separated the two germline ends.

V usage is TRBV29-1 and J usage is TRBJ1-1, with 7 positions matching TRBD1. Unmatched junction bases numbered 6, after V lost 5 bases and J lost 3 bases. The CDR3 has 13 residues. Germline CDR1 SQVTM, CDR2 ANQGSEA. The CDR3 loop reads CSVKRQGHTEAFF. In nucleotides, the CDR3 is TGCAGCGTTAAAAGACAGGGACACACTGAAGCTTTCTTT. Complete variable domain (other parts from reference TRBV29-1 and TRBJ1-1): SAVISQKPSRDICQRGTSLTIQCQVDSQVTMMFWYRQQPGQSLTLIATANQGSEATYESGFVIDKFPISRPNLTFSTLTVSNMSPEDSSIYLCSVKRQGHTEAFFGQGTRLTVV.

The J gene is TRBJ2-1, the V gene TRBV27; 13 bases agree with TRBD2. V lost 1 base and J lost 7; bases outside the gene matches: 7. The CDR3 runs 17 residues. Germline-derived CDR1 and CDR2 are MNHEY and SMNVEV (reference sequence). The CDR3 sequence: CASSLWTSGRKINEQFF. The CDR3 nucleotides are TGTGCCAGCAGTTTATGGACTAGCGGGAGAAAAATTAATGAGCAGTTCTTC.